Here is one T cell receptor (beta chain) with its context. Its antigen is currently unknown. The data originate from a study of T cells in localized non-small cell lung cancer. Overall study findings and caveats: T cell clonality was highest in uninvolved adjacent lung, above tumor. Prolonged overall survival went with higher T cell density in the blood. Sequencing covered just one tumor region, so heterogeneity cannot be ruled out. Within adjacent lung there appeared a median roughly 60 of the top 100 tumor clones.

The V gene's germline CDR1 is MDHEN and CDR2 SYDVKM. The CDR3 loop spans 13 amino acids. Trimming took 2 bases from V and 6 from J, leaving 10 bases between them. The assay was immunoSEQ multiplex PCR, and TCRdb's table has in-frame clones only and misses some. This table has roughly 30,000 clones, over 85% appearing once. This TCR was sampled from a woman aged 18-55 years with stage I lung adenocarcinoma. The sample consisted of peripheral blood, taken before any cancer treatment. This chain links TRBV28 with TRBJ1-2; a weak D match, TRBD1 (6 bases). CDR3 protein: CASSLHRAHGYTF. Written as DNA, the CDR3 is TGTGCCAGCAGTTTACACAGGGCCCATGGCTACACCTTC.